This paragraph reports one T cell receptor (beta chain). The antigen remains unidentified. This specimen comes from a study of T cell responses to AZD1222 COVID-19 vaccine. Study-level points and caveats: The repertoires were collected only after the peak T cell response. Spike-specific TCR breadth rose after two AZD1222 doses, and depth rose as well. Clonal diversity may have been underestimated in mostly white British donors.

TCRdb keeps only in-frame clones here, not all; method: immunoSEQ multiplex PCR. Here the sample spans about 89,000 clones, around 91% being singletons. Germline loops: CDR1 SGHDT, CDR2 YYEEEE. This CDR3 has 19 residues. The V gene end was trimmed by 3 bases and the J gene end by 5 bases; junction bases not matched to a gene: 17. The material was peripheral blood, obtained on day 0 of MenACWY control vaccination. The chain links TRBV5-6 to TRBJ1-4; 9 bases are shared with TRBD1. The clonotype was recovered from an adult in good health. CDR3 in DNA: TGTGCCAGCAGCTCCCTGAAACTGACAGGGGGGAAGTTGAATGAAAAACTGTTTTTT. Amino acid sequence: CASSSLKLTGGKLNEKLFF.